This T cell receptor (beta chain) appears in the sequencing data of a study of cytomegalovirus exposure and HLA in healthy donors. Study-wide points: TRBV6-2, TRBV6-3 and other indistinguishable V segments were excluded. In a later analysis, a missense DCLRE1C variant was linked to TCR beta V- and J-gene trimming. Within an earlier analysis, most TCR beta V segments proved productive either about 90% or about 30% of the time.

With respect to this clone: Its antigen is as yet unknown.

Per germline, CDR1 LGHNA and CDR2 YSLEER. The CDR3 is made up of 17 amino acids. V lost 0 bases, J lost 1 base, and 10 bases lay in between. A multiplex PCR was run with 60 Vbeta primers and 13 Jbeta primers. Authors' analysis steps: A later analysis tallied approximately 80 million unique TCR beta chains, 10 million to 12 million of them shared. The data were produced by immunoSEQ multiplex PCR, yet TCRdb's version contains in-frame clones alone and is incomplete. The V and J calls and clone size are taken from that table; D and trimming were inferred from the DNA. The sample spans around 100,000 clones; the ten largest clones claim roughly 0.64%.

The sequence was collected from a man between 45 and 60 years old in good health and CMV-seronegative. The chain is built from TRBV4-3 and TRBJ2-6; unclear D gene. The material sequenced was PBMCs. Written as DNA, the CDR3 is TGCGCCAGCAGCCAAGATAATGGTCGGTCTGGGGCCAACGTCCTGACTTTC. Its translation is CASSQDNGRSGANVLTF.